This T cell receptor (beta chain) was captured in a study of blood T cell repertoires in COVID-19. Study context: PBMCs, B-cell-depleted T cells, or T cells were the source of the cDNA or gDNA that made up the material.

As processed by the authors: Amplified reference gene primers provided the basis for estimating nucleated cell counts. The repertoire was sequenced with immunoSEQ multiplex PCR; TCRdb's copy has only in-frame clones and lacks some. Clone size and V and J calls were adopted from that table, with D and trimming inferred from the DNA. The data contain more than 65,000 clones, under 85% of them singletons. This receptor was obtained from a woman aged 45 to 65 with acute or convalescent COVID-19. The sample comprised peripheral blood.

In DNA, the CDR3 is TGTGCCAGCAGCCAAGAGGACTATTACAATGAGCAGTTCTTC. Amino acid sequence: CASSQEDYYNEQFF. The chain carries TRBV14 and TRBJ2-1; possibly TRBD2 for D (6 bases). Germline values: CDR1 SGHDN, CDR2 FVKESK. Trimming left V 0 bases short and J 4 bases short, with 7 bases between. The CDR3 spans 14 residues. The full variable domain, in which reference TRBV14 and TRBJ2-1 provide the parts outside the CDR3, is EAGVTQFPSHSVIEKGQTVTLRCDPISGHDNLYWYRRVMGKEIKFLLHFVKESKQDESGMPNNRFLAERTGGTYSTLKVQPAELEDSGVYFCASSQEDYYNEQFFGPGTRLTVL.